A single T cell receptor beta chain is shown here with its context. This entry belongs to a study of T cells after yellow fever vaccination. 5'RACE template switching produced TCR cDNA carrying a universal primer site and UMIs. MiXCR, run by TCRdb on the 5' RACE reads, gives a single entry per CDR3 protein. This repertoire shows around 350,000 distinct CDR3 sequences, about 6.2% found once; its top ten account for roughly 15%. Material: PBMCs, obtained 5 days after the yellow fever booster vaccination. This receptor was taken from a man aged 30 to 39 who received the YFV17D yellow fever vaccine.

CDR3 amino acids: CASSYSMRNTEAFF. In DNA form, the CDR3 reads TGTGCCAGCAGTTACTCGATGAGGAACACTGAAGCTTTCTTT. This chain uses TRBV6-2 or TRBV6-3 with TRBJ1-1; no firm D call. Germline values: CDR1 MNHEY, CDR2 SVGEGT. The CDR3 extends over 14 amino acids. V was clipped by 0 bases and J by 1 base, with 6 bases between them.